The clone carrying this T cell receptor (beta chain) was counted once. The source of the sample is a study of blood T cell repertoires in COVID-19. How the authors handled the data: Reference gene primer amplification gave estimated nucleated cell counts. The repertoire was sequenced with immunoSEQ multiplex PCR; TCRdb's copy has only in-frame clones and lacks some. The V and J calls and the clone size are those of that table, but D and trimming were determined from the DNA. The table records 200,000 or so clones, about four fifths of them present only once. This CDR3 is built from 17 residues. V lost 3 bases, J lost 7 bases, and 11 bases stayed unmatched. Germline-derived CDR1 and CDR2 are SNHLY and FYNNEI.

The rearrangement uses TRBV2 and TRBJ2-5; 13 bases map to TRBD2. The TCR was taken from a woman between 50 and 59 years old who had been exposed to COVID-19. The sequenced material came from PBMCs or T cells enriched from blood (not recorded which). CDR3 nucleotide sequence: TGTGCCAGCAGTGACCCTGGGACTAGCGGGGCTGGGGGGACCCAGTACTTC. Residues: CASSDPGTSGAGGTQYF.